Listed here are 22 T cell receptor beta chains from one sample, sequenced in a study of cytotoxic CD8 clonotypes in ibrutinib-treated CLL. Some clones are missing from TCRdb's copy, which holds only in-frame ones; the method was immunoSEQ multiplex PCR. The table has more than 85,000 clones, approximately 80% seen once; the top ten hold approximately 25%. Sequences were derived from PBMCs, sampled after 24 months of ibrutinib treatment. The receptors stem from a human donor with chronic lymphocytic leukemia.

This sequence joins TRBV27 and TRBJ1-4; TRBD1 aligns across 9 bases. Trimming removed 4 bases from V and 7 bases from J; junction bases left unmatched: 7. CDR3 length equals 15 residues. Germline CDR1 reads MNHEY; CDR2 reads SMNVEV (reference sequence). The CDR3 nucleotides are TGTGCCAGCAGTTCGAGGGACAGGGAAGTTGAAAAACTGTTTTTT. Translated, it gives CASSSRDREVEKLFF.

V and J are TRBV14 and TRBJ1-1, with TRBD1 matching over 8 bases. CDR3 length equals 17 residues. CDR1 SGHDN and CDR2 FVKESK come from the germline V gene. J lost 4 bases, V lost 6 bases, and 16 bases had no gene match. The CDR3 DNA sequence: TGTGCCAGCAGACCAGGGGACAGGCTGGGGGGGCGCACTGAAGCTTTCTTT. Translation: CASRPGDRLGGRTEAFF.

V is TRBV4-2 and J is TRBJ2-7; D is uncertain. The length of the CDR3 is 14 residues. Trimming stripped 5 bases from V and 2 bases from J, with 13 bases between. Per germline, CDR1 LGHNA and CDR2 YNFKEQ. In DNA form, the CDR3 reads TGTGCCAGCAGCAACGACCTCGGCACCTACGAGCAGTACTTC. Its protein is CASSNDLGTYEQYF.

This clone was recorded only once. The chain combines TRBV19 with TRBJ2-7; unclear D gene. Looked up from germline, CDR1 is LNHDA and CDR2 is SQIVND (reference sequence). The CDR3 contains 14 residues. V gave up 3 bases and J gave up 3 bases, with 12 bases separating them. The CDR3 nucleotides read TGTGCCAGTAGTATGGTGGATAACAGCTACGAGCAGTACTTC. This codes for CASSMVDNSYEQYF.

The CDR3 loop is CASSLNRGPDTQYF. CDR3 nucleotide sequence: TGCGCCAGCAGCTTGAACAGGGGTCCAGATACGCAGTATTTT. This sequence joins TRBV5-1 and TRBJ2-3; 7 bases fit TRBD1. The ends lost 1 base at V and 4 bases at J; junction bases unmatched: 3. Germline CDR1 is SGHRS and CDR2 is YFSETQ. The CDR3 has 14 residues.

This clone has only a few counts. This rearrangement joins TRBV6-1 to TRBJ2-3, with 7 bases identical to TRBD2. From germline, CDR1 is MNHNS and CDR2 SASEGT. This CDR3 has 17 residues. Trimming took 3 bases from V and 2 from J; bases not matched to a gene: 11. The CDR3: CASSDPMTSLSTDTQYF. The DNA of the CDR3 is TGTGCCAGCAGTGACCCTATGACTAGCCTTTCCACAGATACGCAGTATTTT.

V and J are TRBV23-1 and TRBJ1-6; D remains ambiguous. TRBV23-1 is classed as an ORF, of uncertain function. The CDR3 runs 17 residues. The V and J ends lost 1 base and 2 bases respectively, with 12 bases between them. In DNA, the CDR3 is TGCGCCAGCAGTCAATTGTCAAGAGGGACCTATAATTCACCCCTCCACTTT. Amino acid sequence: CASSQLSRGTYNSPLHF.

The chain carries TRBV19 and TRBJ1-1; D is uncertain. Per the germline V gene, CDR1 is LNHDA and CDR2 is SQIVND (reference sequence). This CDR3 is 13 amino acids long. V dropped 3 bases and J dropped 3 bases, with 8 bases sitting between them. The CDR3 sequence: CASSIQSYTEAFF. The CDR3 coding sequence is TGTGCCAGTAGTATCCAGAGTTACACTGAAGCTTTCTTT.

The sample holds one count of this clone. J is TRBJ2-3 and V is TRBV5-6, with D possibly being TRBD1 (5 bases). This CDR3 spans 14 amino acids. With 3 bases removed from V and 1 base from J, the gap between germline ends came to 9 bases. Germline CDR1 is SGHDT and CDR2 is YYEEEE. The CDR3 DNA follows: TGTGCCAGCAGCTCGACAGAGGGCACAGATACGCAGTATTTT. This gives the protein CASSSTEGTDTQYF. Combining the CDR3 with reference TRBV5-6 and TRBJ2-3 gives the whole variable domain DAGVTQSPTHLIKTRGQQVTLRCSPKSGHDTVSWYQQALGQGPQFIFQYYEEEERQRGNFPDRFSGHQFPNYSSELNVNALLLGDSALYLCASSSTEGTDTQYFGPGTRLTVL.

This clone was observed a single time. The chain uses TRBV7-3 and TRBJ2-3, with D tentatively TRBD1 (6 bases). The CDR3 is 15 residues long. Trimming stripped 5 bases from V and 4 bases from J, with 16 bases between. Per germline, CDR1 SGHTA and CDR2 FQGTGA. The CDR3 DNA reads TGTGCCAGCAGCCCACGGACAGTTGGGTCAGATACGCAGTATTTT. Protein: CASSPRTVGSDTQYF.

The CDR3 region is CAWSVTVLNQPQHF. The CDR3 coding sequence is TGTGCCTGGAGTGTTACCGTGCTTAATCAGCCCCAGCATTTT. This rearrangement joins TRBV30 to TRBJ1-5; D unresolved. The CDR3 is made up of 14 amino acids. The V gene's germline CDR1 is GTSNPN and CDR2 SVGIG (reference sequence). The V end was cut by 0 bases, the J end by 4 bases, with 10 bases between. Together with reference TRBV30 and TRBJ1-5, the CDR3 gives the full variable domain: SQTIHQWPATLVQPVGSPLSLECTVEGTSNPNLYWYRQAAGRGLQLLFYSVGIGQISSEVPQNLSASRPQDRQFILSSKKLLLSDSGFYLCAWSVTVLNQPQHFGDGTRLSIL.

This chain links TRBV9 with TRBJ2-5; D is possibly TRBD1 or TRBD2 (6 bases each). This CDR3 has 15 amino acids. Trimming pared 0 bases from V and 5 bases from J, leaving 14 bases between. In germline, CDR1 is SGDLS, CDR2 YYNGEE. CDR3 nucleotides: TGTGCCAGCAGCGTAGTAGGTGGGGGGCGGGAGACCCAGTACTTC. Translation: CASSVVGGGRETQYF.

The J gene is TRBJ1-5, the V gene TRBV6-5, with a weak D call TRBD1 (5 bases). Germline CDR1 reads MNHEY; CDR2 reads SVGAGI. V lost 3 bases, J lost 6 bases, and 12 bases lay in between. The CDR3 covers 14 residues. Here the CDR3 reads CASSYGLGGQPQHF. CDR3 coding DNA: TGTGCCAGCAGTTATGGTTTGGGGGGTCAGCCCCAGCATTTT.

The chain links TRBV5-1 to TRBJ2-5; 12 bases match TRBD1. Per germline, CDR1 SGHRS and CDR2 YFSETQ. The CDR3 is 16 amino acids. Trimming took 4 bases from V and 6 from J; bases not matched to a gene: 10. CDR3 DNA: TGCGCCAGCAGCAGGGCCGGGACAGGGGGCCTGAAGACCCAGTACTTC. Translation: CASSRAGTGGLKTQYF. Full variable domain (remainder filled in from reference TRBV5-1 and TRBJ2-5): KAGVTQTPRYLIKTRGQQVTLSCSPISGHRSVSWYQQTPGQGLQFLFEYFSETQRNKGNFPGRFSGRQFSNSRSEMNVSTLELGDSALYLCASSRAGTGGLKTQYFGPGTRLLVL.

This chain joins TRBV18 and TRBJ1-2; a weak D match, TRBD1 (5 bases). The CDR3 length is 14 residues. The ends were cut back, 11 bases at V and 4 bases at J, with 20 bases in the middle. Germline V gene sequence: CDR1 KGHSH, CDR2 LQKENI. The CDR3 region has the DNA TGTGCCGCGCACCCGGATAGGGGAAGCTATGGCTACACCTTC. Its translation: CAAHPDRGSYGYTF.

V and J are TRBV29-1 and TRBJ1-1, with D unclear. There are 12 residues in the CDR3. Germline CDR1 reads SQVTM; CDR2 reads ANQGSEA. V gave up 7 bases and J gave up 4 bases, with 13 bases separating them. The CDR3 sequence: CSAEGLVTEAFF. The CDR3 nucleotides are TGCAGCGCCGAGGGCCTGGTCACTGAAGCTTTCTTT.

The J gene is TRBJ2-7, the V gene TRBV10-1, with unresolved D. CDR1 and CDR2 from the germline V gene are WNHNN and SYGVQD (reference sequence). CDR3 length: 13 amino acids. Trimming left V 11 bases short and J 0 bases short, with 14 bases between. CDR3 in amino acids: CARPANTSYEQYF. Written as DNA, the CDR3 is TGCGCCCGTCCCGCAAATACCTCCTACGAGCAGTACTTC.

This chain links TRBV10-3 with TRBJ2-7; 11 bases map to TRBD1. CDR3 length equals 15 residues. Germline trimming cut 2 bases from V and 6 bases from J; bases unmatched to any gene: 6. Germline V gene data show CDR1 as ENHRY and CDR2 as SYGVKD. The CDR3 nucleotides read TGTGCCATCAGTGAGGTGGGACAGGGGGGTTCCGAGCAGTACTTC. Translating it yields CAISEVGQGGSEQYF.

This clone was detected only once. The chain is built from TRBV28 and TRBJ2-1, with a possible D match to TRBD2 (6 bases). CDR3 length: 15 amino acids. V shed 5 bases and J shed 6 bases, with 17 bases lying between them. CDR1 is MDHEN and CDR2 is SYDVKM in the germline V gene. The CDR3 nucleotides are TGTGCCAGCAGTGGGCGGGGACGGCGGGTCAATGAGCAGTTCTTC. Protein product: CASSGRGRRVNEQFF.

This rearrangement joins TRBV6-5 to TRBJ2-7; D not resolved. Per germline, CDR1 MNHEY and CDR2 SVGAGI. Trimming removed 6 bases at V and 12 bases at J, with 15 bases between. The CDR3 is 11 residues long. The CDR3 loop is CASSFAAAWYF. For the CDR3, the DNA is TGTGCCAGCAGCTTCGCGGCAGCGTGGTACTTC.

This sequence joins TRBV6-7 and TRBJ1-5; D is unclear. TRBV6-7 is an ORF, and what it does is uncertain. Trimming took off 6 bases at V and 1 base at J, with 16 bases between the two ends. The CDR3 runs 16 residues. Here the CDR3 reads CASSRPQGLSNQPQHF. The DNA of the CDR3 is TGTGCCAGCAGCCGCCCACAAGGGCTGAGCAATCAGCCCCAGCATTTT.

The chain has TRBV30 and TRBJ1-2; the D is unclear. Trimming took off 0 bases at V and 4 bases at J, with 9 bases between the two ends. Germline V lookup: CDR1 GTSNPN, CDR2 SVGIG (reference sequence). The CDR3 contains 13 residues. CDR3 bases: TGTGCCTGGAGTGTACTAGGAGTCTATGGCTACACCTTC. Its translation: CAWSVLGVYGYTF.